The 5 T cell receptor beta chains given below trace back to one sample, sequenced in a study of early T cells in non-severe SARS-CoV-2 infection. TCRdb processed the 5' RACE reads anew with MiXCR; each CDR3 protein has one entry. The profile covers some 100,000 distinct CDR3 sequences, with around 15% appearing a single time and around 0.5% taken by the ten largest. Sample: whole blood. Source of these receptors: an adult who was a healthcare worker with PCR-confirmed SARS-CoV-2 infection or an uninfected control (not recorded which).

The chain employs TRBV6-6 and TRBJ1-2; 8 bases agree with TRBD1. This CDR3 contains 14 residues. V dropped 11 bases and J dropped 5; count of bases not matched to a gene: 13. The germline CDR1 and CDR2 sequences are MNHNY and SVGAGI (reference sequence). Here the CDR3 DNA reads TGTGCCTCCCAGGTCCGGGACAGGAGATATGGCTACACCTTC. Its protein is CASQVRDRRYGYTF.

This clonotype was detected many times. The chain recombines TRBV24-1 with TRBJ2-3; D might be TRBD2 (5 bases). Germline V gives CDR1 KGHDR, CDR2 SFDVKD. The V end lost 4 bases, the J end lost 7 bases, and 14 bases lay between the germline ends. The CDR3 has 14 amino acids. This CDR3 reads CATSDPGIANTQYF. CDR3 DNA: TGTGCCACCAGTGACCCCGGGATCGCGAATACGCAGTATTTT.

The V and J genes are TRBV10-3 and TRBJ2-7, with D perhaps TRBD1 (6 bases). Trimming removed 10 bases at V and 1 base at J, with 17 bases between. Germline CDR1 ENHRY, CDR2 SYGVKD. The CDR3 totals 14 residues. The CDR3 region has the DNA TGTGCCACCAAATATGAGGGGGTGTCCTACGAGCAGTACGTC. It specifies CATKYEGVSYEQYV.

V usage is TRBV12-3 or TRBV12-4 and J usage is TRBJ2-1, with D hard to call. This CDR3 is 11 amino acids long. Between the trimmed V and J ends, which lost 2 bases and 8 bases, there was a span of 4 bases. The CDR3, as DNA: TGTGCCAGCAGTTTAATGCATGAGCAGTTCTTC. It translates to CASSLMHEQFF.

Many counts were recorded for this clonotype. The V call is TRBV27, the J call TRBJ1-5; 8 bases agree with TRBD1. The J segment lost 4 bases and the V segment lost 3 bases, leaving 5 bases of the junction unmatched. CDR1 and CDR2 from the germline V gene are MNHEY and SMNVEV (reference sequence). The CDR3 sequence is 15 residues long. CDR3 sequence: CASSFQGQVNQPQHF. As DNA, the CDR3 is TGTGCCAGCAGTTTTCAGGGACAGGTAAATCAGCCCCAGCATTTT.